The TCR beta chain under discussion was sequenced for a study of cytomegalovirus exposure and HLA in healthy donors. The PCR had 60 Vbeta and 13 Jbeta primers. In the original processing: In a later analysis, 80 million or so unique TCR beta chains included roughly 11 million shared by two or more donors. The assay was immunoSEQ multiplex PCR, and TCRdb's table has in-frame clones only and misses some. That table is the source of V, J and clone size, and D and trimming were worked out from the DNA. The sample contains fewer than 250,000 clones, around 80% of which appear only once. Germline V gives CDR1 MNHNS, CDR2 SASEGT. Trimming removed 6 bases at V and 0 bases at J, with 5 bases between. This CDR3 is built from 12 residues. This clone occurred a few times. Antigen specificity is unknown. Study-level results: The authors later found TCR association rates varying by HLA locus, with DRB1 most and HLA-C fewest. Rarity marked most TCR sequences, yet some public TCRs occurred in many donors. Three chains tied to CMV proved CMV antigen-specific in vitro.

This receptor was taken from a girl aged 2 to 10 in good health and CMV-seronegative. The rearrangement uses TRBV6-1 and TRBJ1-1; the D is unclear. Input material: PBMCs. The CDR3 sequence is CASSDMNTEAFF. CDR3 DNA sequence: TGTGCCAGCAGCGACATGAACACTGAAGCTTTCTTT.